Below, 7 T cell receptor beta chains from the same sample are listed, as sequenced in a study of CD8 T cells in ankylosing spondylitis. TCRdb re-analysed the 5' RACE reads in MiXCR, keeping a single row per CDR3 protein. Among fewer than 80,000 distinct CDR3 sequences listed, about 5.7% were seen once. The source material was blood, either unsorted or a sorted T cell fraction (not recorded which). The receptors come from a male donor with ankylosing spondylitis or in good health (not recorded which).

This clonotype was picked up many times. This chain links TRBV6-1 with TRBJ2-3; 10 positions match TRBD2. V lost 10 bases, J lost 2 bases, and 12 bases stayed unmatched. Looked up from germline, CDR1 is MNHNS and CDR2 is SASEGT. The CDR3 consists of 16 residues. The CDR3 region has the DNA TGTGCCACCTCTAGGAGCGGGGGGGATTACACAGATACGCAGTATTTT. This encodes CATSRSGGDYTDTQYF.

This clonotype was counted at least ten times. The V gene is TRBV4-2, the J gene TRBJ2-7, with D possibly being TRBD1 or TRBD2 (5 bases each). Germline CDR1 and CDR2: LGHNA and YNFKEQ. The CDR3 totals 16 residues. The V end was cut by 2 bases, the J end by 6 bases, with 20 bases between. CDR3 in amino acids: CASSQSPGPQYPEQYF. The CDR3 nucleotides read TGTGCCAGCAGCCAATCTCCGGGACCGCAGTACCCCGAGCAGTACTTC.

For this clonotype: A read error may explain this, as a much larger clone is one base away. Here the CDR3 DNA reads TGTGCCAGCACCCAAGGCGCGTCAGCGGGGAACACTGAAGCTTTCTTT. Translating it yields CASTQGASAGNTEAFF. The V gene is TRBV3-1, the J gene TRBJ1-1; unclear D gene. CDR3 size: 16 residues. CDR1 and CDR2 from the germline V gene are LGHDT and YNNKEL (reference sequence).

This clonotype was counted a few times. A much larger clone lies a single base off, so this may be a read error. This chain links TRBV3-1 with TRBJ1-1, with a tentative D call TRBD1 (5 bases). The germline V and J ends were trimmed by 1 base and 4 bases, with 13 bases remaining between them. CDR3 size: 15 residues. The germline gives CDR1 LGHDT, CDR2 YNNKEL (reference sequence). The CDR3 is CASSQGQRVGTEAFF. For the CDR3, the DNA is TGTGCCAGCAGCCAAGGACAGAGGGTAGGCACTGAAGCTTTCTTT. Complete variable domain (other parts from reference TRBV3-1 and TRBJ1-1): DTAVSQTPKYLVTQMGNDKSIKCEQNLGHDTMYWYKQDSKKFLKIMFSYNNKELIINETVPNRFSPKSPDKAHLNLHINSLELGDSAVYFCASSQGQRVGTEAFFGQGTRLTVV.

This clonotype has ten or more counts. J is TRBJ2-7 and V is TRBV6-4; D possibly uses TRBD1 or TRBD2 (5 bases each). CDR1 MRHNA and CDR2 SNTAGT come from the germline V gene. CDR3 size: 12 residues. Trimming took 7 bases from V and 6 from J, leaving 13 bases between them. Written as DNA, the CDR3 is TGTGCCAGCATCAAAATGGGACGCGAGCAGTACTTC. Protein product: CASIKMGREQYF.

Many counts were recorded for this clonotype. The chain couples TRBV29-1 to TRBJ2-1; TRBD2 aligns across 7 bases. The CDR3 totals 12 residues. Germline lookup yields CDR1 SQVTM and CDR2 ANQGSEA. The V segment lost 3 bases and the J segment 7 bases; nucleotides outside the gene matches: 3. Here the CDR3 reads CSVDGGGNEQFF. The CDR3 nucleotides read TGCAGCGTTGATGGGGGGGGGAATGAGCAGTTCTTC.

The chain carries TRBV28 and TRBJ2-7, with 7 bases identical to TRBD1. Looked up from germline, CDR1 is MDHEN and CDR2 is SYDVKM. V lost 4 bases, J lost 6 bases, and 9 bases stayed unmatched. The CDR3 extends over 14 amino acids. CDR3 nucleotides: TGTGCCAGCAGTTCGCCCGACAGGGTCCCCGAGCAGTACTTC. Translated: CASSSPDRVPEQYF.